This is a list of T cell receptor beta chains from one sample in a study of shared clonotypes between healthy human individuals. Only in-frame clones appear in the TCRdb table, and some are missing; sequencing was by immunoSEQ multiplex PCR. The sample has 2 million to 2.5 million clones, just under 95% seen once; the top ten hold about 0.36%. Specimen: naive CD4+ T cells from PBMCs. These receptor sequences come from a young man in good health. Some clones in this sample may be carry-over from other donors' samples. Both conserved end residues are part of each CDR3. D genes are given only for firm matches. Expanded clones get a size class; other rows say once, few or many, or leave the size out.

CDR3aa	CDR3nt	d_gene	abundance	v_gene	j_gene
CASSPVGGSGNTIYF	TGTGCCAGCAGCCCGGTAGGGGGCAGTGGAAACACCATATATTTT	TRBD1	.	TRBV7-6	TRBJ1-3
CASSSDRALAKNIQYF	TGTGCCAGCAGTTCTGACAGGGCTCTAGCCAAAAACATTCAGTACTTC	TRBD1	.	TRBV6-6	TRBJ2-4
CASSLDRTSEQYF	TGTGCCAGCAGCTTAGACAGGACGTCCGAGCAGTACTTC	.	.	TRBV11-3	TRBJ2-7
CASSLGGSYEQYF	TGTGCCAGCAGTTTAGGTGGGTCCTACGAGCAGTACTTC	.	.	TRBV28	TRBJ2-7
CASSPRTGPYEQYF	TGTGCCAGTAGTCCGCGGACAGGGCCCTACGAGCAGTACTTC	TRBD1	.	TRBV19	TRBJ2-7
CASSRDSGRTYEQYF	TGTGCCAGCAGCCGGGACAGCGGGAGAACCTACGAGCAGTACTTC	.	.	TRBV5-6	TRBJ2-7
CASSGLGYGYTF	TGTGCCAGCAGCGGGTTGGGCTATGGCTACACCTTC	.	.	TRBV9	TRBJ1-2
CASSYRDTDTQYF	TGTGCCAGCAGTTACAGGGACACAGATACGCAGTATTTT	.	.	TRBV6-5	TRBJ2-3
CASSGGAISYNEQFF	TGTGCCAGCAGCGGGGGGGCCATCTCCTACAATGAGCAGTTCTTC	.	.	TRBV7-2	TRBJ2-1
CASSVAGASSYNEQFF	TGTGCCAGCAGCGTAGCCGGAGCGAGCTCCTACAATGAGCAGTTCTTC	.	.	TRBV9	TRBJ2-1
CASSLAGTGYTDTQYF	TGCGCCAGCAGCTTGGCTGGGACAGGGTACACAGATACGCAGTATTTT	TRBD1	.	TRBV5-1	TRBJ2-3
CASSVATGGGGDTEAFF	TGTGCCAGCAGCGTAGCGACAGGCGGAGGGGGGGACACTGAAGCTTTCTTT	.	few	TRBV9	TRBJ1-1
CAIAPREDSNQPQHF	TGTGCCATCGCACCCCGCGAGGATAGCAATCAGCCCCAGCATTTT	.	.	TRBV10-3	TRBJ1-5
CASSPSVVFWGQETQYF	TGTGCCAGCAGCCCATCGGTCGTATTTTGGGGCCAAGAGACCCAGTACTTC	.	.	TRBV9	TRBJ2-5
CASRKPGTGGGETQYF	TGTGCCAGCAGGAAACCGGGGACAGGGGGAGGAGAGACCCAGTACTTC	TRBD1	.	TRBV11-2	TRBJ2-5
CASSLSGTSGYEQYF	TGTGCCAGCAGCTTATCCGGGACTAGCGGCTACGAGCAGTACTTC	TRBD2	.	TRBV11-2	TRBJ2-7
CASGPFSGSEHEQFF	TGTGCCAGCGGCCCCTTTAGCGGGAGCGAGCATGAGCAGTTCTTC	TRBD2	.	TRBV9	TRBJ2-1
CASSLGRDRYTDTQYF	TGTGCCAGCAGCTTGGGTAGGGATCGATACACAGATACGCAGTATTTT	.	.	TRBV5-4	TRBJ2-3
CASSYDRGAYEQYF	TGTGCCAGCAGTTATGACAGGGGGGCCTACGAGCAGTACTTC	TRBD1	.	TRBV6-5	TRBJ2-7
CASSRGKYGGPEAFF	TGTGCCAGCAGTAGGGGAAAATACGGGGGCCCGGAAGCTTTCTTT	.	.	TRBV6-5	TRBJ1-1
CASSAGVPAGELFF	TGTGCCAGCAGCGCCGGAGTCCCGGCCGGGGAGCTGTTTTTT	.	.	TRBV7-7	TRBJ2-2
CASSPEGGTQTYEQYF	TGTGCCAGTAGTCCGGAGGGGGGGACACAGACCTACGAGCAGTACTTC	.	.	TRBV19	TRBJ2-7
CASSLESYGLAGENEQFF	TGTGCCAGCAGCTTAGAGTCCTACGGACTAGCGGGTGAAAATGAGCAGTTCTTC	TRBD2	.	TRBV7-8	TRBJ2-1
CASSFLGPNSPLHF	TGTGCCAGCAGTTTTCTCGGGCCTAATTCACCCCTCCACTTT	.	.	TRBV28	TRBJ1-6
CASSSRTANSYNEQFF	TGTGCCAGCAGTTCACGGACGGCAAACTCCTACAATGAGCAGTTCTTC	.	.	TRBV28	TRBJ2-1
CASREWAGGREQQYF	TGTGCCAGCAGGGAGTGGGCGGGAGGGCGTGAGCAGCAGTACTTC	TRBD2	.	TRBV13	TRBJ2-7
CASSLAPSQGGPQHF	TGCGCCAGCAGCTTGGCACCCTCACAGGGAGGGCCCCAGCATTTT	.	.	TRBV5-1	TRBJ1-5
CASSAVWSRGTDTQYF	TGTGCCAGCAGCGCAGTCTGGAGTCGGGGCACAGATACGCAGTATTTT	.	.	TRBV7-2	TRBJ2-3
CASSLVGSHYEQYF	TGTGCCAGCAGCTTAGTGGGCAGCCACTACGAGCAGTACTTC	.	.	TRBV7-9	TRBJ2-7
CASSLIKTYNEQFF	TGTGCCAGCAGTTTAATCAAAACCTACAATGAGCAGTTCTTC	.	.	TRBV7-2	TRBJ2-1
CASSQMGIEQYF	TGTGCCAGCAGCCAAATGGGGATAGAGCAGTACTTC	.	.	TRBV14	TRBJ2-7
CASSRTGITDTQYF	TGCGCCAGCAGCCGGACAGGGATCACAGATACGCAGTATTTT	TRBD1	once	TRBV4-1	TRBJ2-3
CASSPPFLETQYF	TGTGCCAGCTCACCACCGTTCCTCGAGACCCAGTACTTC	.	.	TRBV18	TRBJ2-5
CASSEGEGARGNQPQHF	TGTGCCAGCAGCGAGGGGGAGGGGGCGCGGGGCAATCAGCCCCAGCATTTT	TRBD1	.	TRBV9	TRBJ1-5
CASSAGRGLAGDNEQFF	TGTGCCAGCAGTGCCGGCCGGGGACTAGCGGGAGACAATGAGCAGTTCTTC	TRBD2	.	TRBV6-1	TRBJ2-1
CASSLSGVGEKLFF	TGCGCCAGCAGCTTGTCGGGGGTAGGGGAAAAACTGTTTTTT	.	.	TRBV5-1	TRBJ1-4
CASSMGDRRAGNQPQHF	TGTGCCAGTAGTATGGGGGACAGGCGGGCCGGCAATCAGCCCCAGCATTTT	TRBD1	.	TRBV19	TRBJ1-5
CASRPSAGTPSYEQYF	TGCGCCAGCAGACCTTCCGCCGGGACACCCTCCTACGAGCAGTACTTC	.	.	TRBV5-1	TRBJ2-7
CASSPTRADTQYF	TGTGCCAGCAGCCCCACTCGCGCAGATACGCAGTATTTT	.	.	TRBV7-3	TRBJ2-3
CSARVRDIQYF	TGCAGTGCTAGGGTTCGGGACATTCAGTACTTC	.	.	TRBV20-1	TRBJ2-4
CASSFPGQGEEKLFF	TGTGCCAGCAGCTTCCCGGGACAGGGGGAAGAAAAACTGTTTTTT	TRBD1	once	TRBV5-4	TRBJ1-4
CASSKTGGSPGYTF	TGTGCCAGCAGTAAGACAGGGGGCTCTCCTGGCTACACCTTC	TRBD1	.	TRBV6-5	TRBJ1-2
CASSPGRITYNEQFF	TGTGCCAGCTCACCGGGCAGGATCACATACAATGAGCAGTTCTTC	.	.	TRBV18	TRBJ2-1
CASSPRAGFMENTEAFF	TGTGCCAGCAGCCCCCGCGCGGGGTTTATGGAAAACACTGAAGCTTTCTTT	.	.	TRBV7-6	TRBJ1-1
CASSLTMNTEAFF	TGTGCCAGCAGCTTGACGATGAACACTGAAGCTTTCTTT	.	.	TRBV7-9	TRBJ1-1
CASSLTGSTGELFF	TGTGCCAGCAGCTTAACGGGGTCCACCGGGGAGCTGTTTTTT	.	.	TRBV7-3	TRBJ2-2
CASSPQGATMHGYTF	TGTGCCAGCTCACCTCAGGGGGCGACCATGCATGGCTACACCTTC	TRBD1	once	TRBV18	TRBJ1-2
CASSRSTPNTEAFF	TGTGCCAGCAGCAGGTCAACGCCGAACACTGAAGCTTTCTTT	.	once	TRBV7-2	TRBJ1-1
CASSNRQVTDTQYF	TGTGCCAGCAGTAACCGACAGGTCACAGATACGCAGTATTTT	.	.	TRBV25-1	TRBJ2-3
CASRAGVVGYNEQFF	TGTGCCAGCAGGGCCGGGGTCGTGGGCTACAATGAGCAGTTCTTC	.	.	TRBV28	TRBJ2-1
CASSLTRDTYQPQHF	TGTGCCAGCAGCCTTACTCGGGACACATATCAGCCCCAGCATTTT	.	.	TRBV7-2	TRBJ1-5
CASGLLGGTQYF	TGTGCTAGTGGTCTGCTTGGGGGTACGCAGTATTTT	.	.	TRBV12-5	TRBJ2-3
CASSPTIQGPEAFF	TGTGCCAGCTCACCAACGATCCAGGGCCCTGAAGCTTTCTTT	.	.	TRBV18	TRBJ1-1
CASGREGAEQYF	TGCGCCAGCGGGAGGGAGGGGGCCGAGCAGTACTTC	.	.	TRBV5-1	TRBJ2-7
CASSLGTSGKETQYF	TGCGCCAGCAGCTTAGGGACTAGCGGGAAAGAGACCCAGTACTTC	TRBD2	.	TRBV5-1	TRBJ2-5
CATSRDHYTSGRGNTGELFF	TGTGCCACCAGCAGAGATCATTATACTAGCGGGAGGGGGAACACCGGGGAGCTGTTTTTT	TRBD2	.	TRBV15	TRBJ2-2
CASSFSLIREQYF	TGTGCCAGCAGTTTCTCCCTGATACGCGAGCAGTACTTC	.	once	TRBV28	TRBJ2-7
CASSLEWGGQETQYF	TGCGCCAGCAGCTTGGAGTGGGGGGGCCAAGAGACCCAGTACTTC	TRBD2	.	TRBV5-1	TRBJ2-5
CASSLAWSDTQYF	TGTGCCAGCAGTTTAGCGTGGTCGGATACGCAGTATTTT	.	.	TRBV28	TRBJ2-3